The 19 T cell receptor beta chains reported below all come from one sample, sequenced in a study of tumor-infiltrating lymphocytes in primary liver carcinoma. From approximately 490 ng total RNA, TCR beta cDNA was generated with a primer in the constant region. Libraries covering TCR beta were generated through three nested multiplex PCR rounds (using a slightly modified ARM-PCR). Use of TRBV1-TRBV30 forward primers with a C-beta reverse primer characterized the first two PCR rounds, which lasted around 11 cycles each. Each CDR3 protein is one row after TCRdb ran MiXCR on the multiplex PCR reads. The profile shows 75,000 to 80,000 distinct CDR3 sequences, 65% to 75% of them singletons. Without any cell sorting, about 20-32 mg of bulk tissue yielded co-extracted RNA and DNA. Sequencing used tumor-adjacent normal liver tissue. These receptors were collected from a man in his forties with primary liver carcinoma and hepatitis B virus infection.

On this clonotype: At one of its ends the junction is not consistent with the germline gene, which may arise from a read error. The CDR3 reads CASTEWAKGPNTGELLF. CDR3 coding DNA: TGTGCCAGCACCGAATGGGCCAAAGGACCGAACACCGGGGAGCTGTTATTT. This chain connects TRBV6-1 to TRBJ2-2, with D possibly TRBD2 on 5 matching bases. Germline lookup yields CDR1 MNHNS and CDR2 SASEGT. CDR3 length: 17 residues.

The sample holds one count of this clonotype. At one boundary the junction diverges from the germline segment, which might be a read error. The chain uses TRBV6-5 and TRBJ1-6, with TRBD1 as a possible D gene (5 bases). The germline CDR1 and CDR2 sequences are MNHEY and SVGAGI. This CDR3 contains 13 residues. The CDR3: CASNGIGDSPLHF. CDR3 DNA sequence: TGTGCTAGCAATGGGATAGGGGATTCACCCCTCCACTTT.

Note on this clonotype: One end of the junction fails to match germline, which may point to a read error. The V and J genes are TRBV6-5 and TRBJ2-1, with TRBD1 matching over 7 bases. Looked up from germline, CDR1 is MNHEY and CDR2 is SVGAGI. The CDR3 extends over 15 amino acids. CDR3 in amino acids: CASSHRDSSHNEQFF. In DNA form, the CDR3 reads TGTGCCAGCAGTCACAGGGACAGCTCCCACAATGAGCAGTTCTTC.

Remarks on this clonotype: One base away lies a much larger clone, so this may be a sequencing read error. The J gene is TRBJ2-3, the V gene TRBV4-3; 9 nucleotides align to TRBD1. Germline values: CDR1 LGHNA, CDR2 YSLEER. The length of the CDR3 is 15 residues. The CDR3 reads CAISRRQGGTDTQYF. Here the CDR3 DNA reads TGCGCCATCAGCCGCCGACAGGGGGGGACAGATACGCAGTATTTT.

Ten or more counts support this clonotype. The chain employs TRBV5-6 and TRBJ2-7; TRBD2 matches 8 bases. V shed 3 bases and J 3 bases; nucleotides not matched to a gene: 8. CDR1 is SGHDT and CDR2 is YYEEEE in the germline V gene. The CDR3 has 15 residues. CDR3 in amino acids: CASSWPGTRDYEQYF. For the CDR3, the DNA is TGTGCCAGCAGCTGGCCCGGGACTAGGGACTACGAGCAGTACTTC.

This clonotype has at least ten counts. The J gene is TRBJ1-4, the V gene TRBV12-3 or TRBV12-4; no firm D call. The CDR3 runs to 15 residues. The V end was cut by 6 bases, the J end by 0 bases, with 11 bases between. The CDR3 DNA reads as TGTGCCAGCAGAGGAATGGCGGCAACTAATGAAAAACTGTTTTTT. It is translated as CASRGMAATNEKLFF.

Regarding this clonotype: With a much larger clone just one base away, this may be a read error. The V gene is TRBV7-9, the J gene TRBJ2-1; weak D call: TRBD2 (6 bases). This CDR3 is built from 17 residues. Germline lookup yields CDR1 SEHNR and CDR2 FQNEAQ (reference sequence). Trimming cost V 7 bases and J 3 bases, with 22 bases left between them. As DNA, the CDR3 is TGTGCCAGCAACTTGCGGGGACGGAAAGGAAGCTACAATGAGCAGTTCTTC. As protein: CASNLRGRKGSYNEQFF.

As regards this clonotype: Here the CDR3 omits its conserved ending phenylalanine or tryptophan, so a read error is the likely source. The chain employs TRBV29-1 and TRBJ2-5, with D possibly matching TRBD2 (5 bases). CDR3 length: 12 amino acids. Germline CDR1 reads SQVTM; CDR2 reads ANQGSEA. CDR3 nucleotide sequence: TGCAGTGTTGTTAGGGAGAAGGAGACCCAGTACTCC. Protein: CSVVREKETQYS.

This clonotype was detected only once. V and J are TRBV28 and TRBJ1-2; TRBD1 agrees at 10 bases. V trimming: 8 bases; J trimming: 5 bases; junction bases outside the gene matches: 20. Germline CDR1 MDHEN, CDR2 SYDVKM. CDR3 size: 18 residues. CDR3 bases: TGTGCCAGCGGTGCCCCACATTCCCCGGGACAGGGGATTTATGGCTACACCTTC. It yields the protein CASGAPHSPGQGIYGYTF.

As regards this clonotype: Possible read error: a much larger clone is one base away. The V gene is TRBV5-1, the J gene TRBJ1-2; no definite D call. The V and J ends lost 0 bases and 8 bases respectively, with 8 bases between them. This CDR3 has 12 amino acids. CDR1 and CDR2 (germline): SGHRS, YFSETQ. In DNA form, the CDR3 reads TGCGCCAGCAGCTTGGGCTGGCGGGGCTACACCTTC. Translated: CASSLGWRGYTF.

Concerning this clonotype itself: One junction end does not reproduce the germline sequence, and a read error may be involved. The chain joins TRBV12-3 or TRBV12-4 to TRBJ2-2, with 9 bases fitting TRBD1. This CDR3 region has 15 residues. CDR3 nucleotides: TGTGCCAGCAGCAATCGGGACAGGGAGACCGGGAAGCTGTTTTTC. Its protein product is CASSNRDRETGKLFF.

As concerns this clonotype: Given a much more abundant clone one base away, this may be a read error. This chain links TRBV6-6 with TRBJ2-7, with TRBD2 matching 12 bases. This CDR3 is built from 14 residues. CDR1 and CDR2 (germline): MNHNY, SVGAGI (reference sequence). Written as DNA, the CDR3 is TGTACCAGCACCGGACTAGCGGGGTCCTACGAGCAGTACTTC. This translates into CTSTGLAGSYEQYF.

Remarks on this clonotype: At one boundary the junction diverges from the germline segment, which might be a read error. V is TRBV20-1 and J is TRBJ1-5, with D uncertain. The germline gives CDR1 DFQATT, CDR2 SNEGSKA (reference sequence). The CDR3 length is 15 residues. CDR3 protein: CSAGDSAEFNQPQHF. The DNA for the CDR3 is TGCAGTGCTGGAGATTCCGCGGAGTTTAATCAGCCCCAGCATTTT.

The gene calls are TRBV12-3 or TRBV12-4 and TRBJ2-1; D unclear. Trimming cost V 6 bases and J 3 bases, with 12 bases left between them. The CDR3 runs to 14 residues. The CDR3 protein is CASSLLCYYNEQFF. CDR3 DNA: TGTGCCAGCAGCCTCTTATGTTACTACAATGAGCAGTTCTTC.

The chain links TRBV6-1 to TRBJ2-1; 10 bases are a match to TRBD1. This CDR3 region has 19 residues. V lost 8 bases to trimming and J lost 10 bases; unmatched junction nucleotides: 26. Germline assignment: CDR1 MNHNS and CDR2 SASEGT. The CDR3 DNA reads as TGTGCCAGCCATATGGGAAATTCCTTGGGGACAGGGGCCTTTGGAGAGCAGTTCTTC. It translates to CASHMGNSLGTGAFGEQFF.

Note on this clonotype: The CDR3 ends on some other residue instead of the conserved phenylalanine or tryptophan, so this is likely a read error. This chain links TRBV11-2 with TRBJ2-1, with TRBD1 identical over 7 bases. Germline V gene sequence: CDR1 SGHAT, CDR2 FQNNGV. The CDR3 covers 16 residues. CDR3 in amino acids: CTSSVNTGVSGNEQFL. CDR3 coding DNA: TGTACCAGCAGCGTCAATACAGGGGTTTCCGGCAATGAGCAGTTCTTA.

This clonotype is termed medium-sized. The chain has TRBV11-2 and TRBJ2-3, with 8 bases matching TRBD1. V trimming: 0 bases; J trimming: 4 bases; junction bases outside the gene matches: 6. The length of the CDR3 is 16 residues. Per the germline V gene, CDR1 is SGHAT and CDR2 is FQNNGV. The CDR3 is CASSLDRAGGSDTQYF. DNA for the CDR3: TGTGCCAGCAGCTTAGATCGGGCAGGGGGCTCAGATACGCAGTATTTT.

This clonotype appeared once. This rearrangement joins TRBV6-5 to TRBJ2-3; 12 nucleotides line up with TRBD2. Trimming at V came to 10 bases and at J to 3 bases, leaving 8 bases not matched to a gene. Germline V gives CDR1 MNHEY, CDR2 SVGAGI. CDR3 size: 15 residues. The CDR3 region has the DNA TGTGCCAACAACTCAGGACTAGCGGGAACAGATACGCAGTATTTT. Residues: CANNSGLAGTDTQYF.

Concerning this clonotype itself: A much larger clonotype is one base distant, so this may be a read error. This chain connects TRBV12-3 or TRBV12-4 to TRBJ1-2; 8 bases are a match to TRBD1. The V and J ends lost 6 bases and 5 bases, in that order; junction bases with no gene match: 8. The CDR3 length is 14 residues. CDR3 in amino acids: CASSRGQDLYGYTF. The CDR3 region has the DNA TGTGCCAGCAGCCGGGGACAGGACTTGTATGGCTACACCTTC.